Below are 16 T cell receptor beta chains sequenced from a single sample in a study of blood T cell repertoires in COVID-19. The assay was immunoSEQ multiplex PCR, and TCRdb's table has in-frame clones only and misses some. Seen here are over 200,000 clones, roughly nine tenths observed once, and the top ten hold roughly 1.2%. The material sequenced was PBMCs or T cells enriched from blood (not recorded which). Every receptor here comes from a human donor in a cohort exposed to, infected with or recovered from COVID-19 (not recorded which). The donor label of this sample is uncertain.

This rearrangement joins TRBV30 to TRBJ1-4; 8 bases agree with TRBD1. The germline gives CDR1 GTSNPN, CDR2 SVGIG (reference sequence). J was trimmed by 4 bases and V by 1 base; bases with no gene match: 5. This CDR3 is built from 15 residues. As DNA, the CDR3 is TGTGCCTGGAGTGATCCGGGACAGGATAATGAAAAACTGTTTTTT. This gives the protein CAWSDPGQDNEKLFF.

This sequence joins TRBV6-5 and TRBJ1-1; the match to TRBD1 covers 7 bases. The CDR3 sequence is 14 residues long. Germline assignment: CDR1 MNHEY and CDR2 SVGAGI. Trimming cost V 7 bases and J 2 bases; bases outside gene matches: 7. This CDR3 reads CASMRDRINTEAFF. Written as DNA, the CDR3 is TGTGCCAGCATGAGGGACAGAATAAACACTGAAGCTTTCTTT.

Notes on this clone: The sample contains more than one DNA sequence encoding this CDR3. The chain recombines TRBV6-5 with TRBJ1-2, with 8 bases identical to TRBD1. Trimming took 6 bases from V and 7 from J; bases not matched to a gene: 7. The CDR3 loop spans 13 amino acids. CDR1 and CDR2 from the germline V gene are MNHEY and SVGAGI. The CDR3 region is CASSLQGAGGYTF. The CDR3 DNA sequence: TGTGCCAGCAGCCTCCAGGGGGCGGGTGGCTACACCTTC.

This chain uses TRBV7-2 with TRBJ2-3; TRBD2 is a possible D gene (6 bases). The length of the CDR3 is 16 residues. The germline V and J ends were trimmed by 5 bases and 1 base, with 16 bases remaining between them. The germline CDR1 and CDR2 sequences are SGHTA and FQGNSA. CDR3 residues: CASSQASGGGTDTQYF. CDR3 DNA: TGTGCCAGCAGCCAGGCATCAGGCGGGGGCACAGATACGCAGTATTTT.

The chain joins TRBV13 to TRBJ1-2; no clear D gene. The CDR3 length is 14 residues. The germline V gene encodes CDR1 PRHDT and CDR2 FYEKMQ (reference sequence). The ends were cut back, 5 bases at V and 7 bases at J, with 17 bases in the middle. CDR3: CASSPARLGSGYTF. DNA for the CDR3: TGTGCCAGCAGCCCCGCTCGGCTAGGGAGTGGCTACACCTTC.

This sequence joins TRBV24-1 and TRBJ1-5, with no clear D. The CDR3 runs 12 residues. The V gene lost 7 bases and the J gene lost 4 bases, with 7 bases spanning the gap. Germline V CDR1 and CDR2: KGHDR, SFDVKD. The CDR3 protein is CATSDGNQPQHF. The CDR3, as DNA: TGTGCCACCAGCGACGGGAATCAGCCCCAGCATTTT.

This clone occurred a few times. CDR3 sequence (DNA): TGCAGCGGGGGGCGGACAGGGAACACTGAAGCTTTCTTT. Protein: CSGGRTGNTEAFF. This chain connects TRBV29-1 to TRBJ1-1; 7 bases fit TRBD1. Trimming took 7 bases from V and 1 from J; bases not matched to a gene: 6. The CDR3 runs to 13 residues. Germline V gene lookup returns CDR1 SQVTM and CDR2 ANQGSEA.

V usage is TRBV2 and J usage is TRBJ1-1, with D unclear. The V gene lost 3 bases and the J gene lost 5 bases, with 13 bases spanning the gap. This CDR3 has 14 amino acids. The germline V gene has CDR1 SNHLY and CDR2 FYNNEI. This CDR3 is CASSDAGDGTEAFF. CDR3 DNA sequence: TGTGCCAGCAGTGATGCCGGGGATGGGACTGAAGCTTTCTTT.

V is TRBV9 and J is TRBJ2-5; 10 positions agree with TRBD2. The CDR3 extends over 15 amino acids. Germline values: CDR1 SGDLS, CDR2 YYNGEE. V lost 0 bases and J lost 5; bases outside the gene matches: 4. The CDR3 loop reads CASSVASGGGETQYF. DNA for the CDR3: TGTGCCAGCAGCGTAGCTAGCGGGGGAGGGGAGACCCAGTACTTC. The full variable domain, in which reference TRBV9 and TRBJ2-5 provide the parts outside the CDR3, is DSGVTQTPKHLITATGQRVTLRCSPRSGDLSVYWYQQSLDQGLQFLIQYYNGEERAKGNILERFSAQQFPDLHSELNLSSLELGDSALYFCASSVASGGGETQYFGPGTRLLVL.

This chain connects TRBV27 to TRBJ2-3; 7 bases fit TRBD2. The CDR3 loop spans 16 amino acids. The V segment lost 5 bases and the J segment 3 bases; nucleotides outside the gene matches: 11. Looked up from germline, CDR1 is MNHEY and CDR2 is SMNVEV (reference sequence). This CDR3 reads CASSLSSGERTDTQYF. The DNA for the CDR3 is TGTGCCAGCAGTCTTAGCAGCGGGGAGAGAACAGATACGCAGTATTTT.

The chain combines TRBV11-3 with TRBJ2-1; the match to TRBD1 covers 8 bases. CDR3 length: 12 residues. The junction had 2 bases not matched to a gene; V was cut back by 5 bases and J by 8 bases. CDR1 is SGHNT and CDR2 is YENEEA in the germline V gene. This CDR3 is CASSDRGYEQFF. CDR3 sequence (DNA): TGTGCCAGCAGCGACAGGGGCTATGAGCAGTTCTTC.

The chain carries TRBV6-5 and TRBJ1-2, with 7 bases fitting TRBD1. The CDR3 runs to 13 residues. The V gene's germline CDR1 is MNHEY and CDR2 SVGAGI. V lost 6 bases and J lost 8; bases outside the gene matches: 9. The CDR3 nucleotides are TGTGCCAGCAGGGAGACAGGGTCAGGCGGCTACACCTTC. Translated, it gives CASRETGSGGYTF.

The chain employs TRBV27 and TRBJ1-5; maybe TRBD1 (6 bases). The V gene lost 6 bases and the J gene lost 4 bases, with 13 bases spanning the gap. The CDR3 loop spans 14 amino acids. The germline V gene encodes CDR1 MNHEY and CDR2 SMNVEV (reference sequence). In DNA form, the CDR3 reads TGTGCCAGCAGCGTGGACAGTTTAAATCAGCCCCAGCATTTT. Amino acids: CASSVDSLNQPQHF.

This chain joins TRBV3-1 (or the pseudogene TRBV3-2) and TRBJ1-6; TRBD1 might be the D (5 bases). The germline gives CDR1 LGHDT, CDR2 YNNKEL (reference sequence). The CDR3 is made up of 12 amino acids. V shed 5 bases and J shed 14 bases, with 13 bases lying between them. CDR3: CASSAPGGALHF. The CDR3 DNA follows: TGTGCCAGCAGCGCCCCCGGAGGGGCCCTCCACTTT.

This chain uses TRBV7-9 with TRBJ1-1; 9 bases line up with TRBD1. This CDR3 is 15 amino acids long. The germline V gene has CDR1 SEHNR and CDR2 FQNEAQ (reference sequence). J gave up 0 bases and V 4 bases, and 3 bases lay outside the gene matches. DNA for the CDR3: TGTGCCAGCAGCTCGACAGGGGGAATGAACACTGAAGCTTTCTTT. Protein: CASSSTGGMNTEAFF.

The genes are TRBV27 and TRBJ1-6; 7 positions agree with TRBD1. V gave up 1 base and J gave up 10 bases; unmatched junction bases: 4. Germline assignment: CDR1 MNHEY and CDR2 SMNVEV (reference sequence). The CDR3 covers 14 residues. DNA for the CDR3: TGTGCCAGCAGTTTATGGGTAGGGGGCTCACCCCTCCACTTT. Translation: CASSLWVGGSPLHF.